Detailed here is one T cell receptor beta chain. Its antigen is undetermined. The investigators reverse transcribed all of the isolated RNA, so they sequenced expressed TCRB transcripts. The assay was immunoSEQ multiplex PCR, and TCRdb's table has in-frame clones only and misses some. The sample contains almost 350,000 clones, about 19% of which appear only once. J gave up 0 bases and V 5 bases, and 3 bases lay outside the gene matches. From germline, CDR1 is SGHTA and CDR2 FQGTGA. The CDR3 covers 15 residues. This entry comes from a study of beta chain features in type 1 diabetes. Study-wide findings and caveats: Shorter TCRB CDR3s, moderately but significantly so, marked every one of the four CD4+ subsets in Type 1 diabetes patients. A possible short-template PCR bias applies equally to patients and controls.

The J gene is TRBJ2-2, the V gene TRBV7-3, with TRBD1 matching 7 bases. This TCR derives from a woman under 30 in good health. The specimen was naive CD4+ T cells from blood. The CDR3 DNA reads TGTGCCAGCAGCCCCGGGACAGCGAACACCGGGGAGCTGTTTTTT. Its protein product is CASSPGTANTGELFF.